Detailed here is one T cell receptor (beta chain). Its antigen remains unidentified. These data are taken from a study of cytomegalovirus exposure and HLA in healthy donors. Whole-study results and caveats: The listing of roughly 160 TCR beta chains classed them as cytomegalovirus-associated. A few CMV-associated chains proved CMV antigen-specific in vitro.

Data came from immunoSEQ multiplex PCR; TCRdb stores just in-frame clones and leaves some out. The sample consists of 200,000 to 250,000 clones, roughly 80% of them appearing once. The donors were part of the validation cohort, which consisted of roughly 110 subjects and was separate from the first cohort of about 720 subjects. The sequenced material came from PBMCs. The clonotype comes from a woman between 18 and 29 years old in good health and CMV-seronegative.

DNA of the CDR3: TGTGCCAGCACCAGACCCAATCAGCCCCAGCATTTT. Its protein is CASTRPNQPQHF. The chain recombines TRBV18 with TRBJ1-5; no reliable D call. Per the germline V gene, CDR1 is KGHSH and CDR2 is LQKENI. This CDR3 spans 12 amino acids. Trimming stripped 8 bases from V and 3 bases from J, with 8 bases between.